The 20 T cell receptor beta chains below all came from one sample that was sequenced in a study of shared clonotypes between healthy human individuals. Naivety among CD8 cells was defined by CD45RO negativity and positive CCR7 selection, thereby excluding terminally differentiated effector memory CD45RA+ cells. Repertoires were generated with immunoSEQ multiplex PCR, while TCRdb's copy carries only in-frame clones and drops some. The repertoire holds more than 2 million clones, with around 95% as singletons. Sample: naive CD8+ T cells from PBMCs. Receptor source: a young man in good health. Some clones in this sample may be carry-over from other donors' samples.

The chain employs TRBV30 and TRBJ1-1; no firm D call. The CDR3 runs to 14 residues. Deletions cut 2 bases from V and 0 bases from J, with 10 bases between. The germline CDR1 and CDR2 sequences are GTSNPN and SVGIG (reference sequence). This CDR3 is CAWSPGDMNTEAFF. CDR3 nucleotides: TGTGCCTGGAGTCCGGGAGATATGAACACTGAAGCTTTCTTT.

This clone was seen a handful of times. The same CDR3 is also encoded by other DNA sequences in this sample. The chain combines TRBV9 with TRBJ1-3; D not resolved. Trimming shortened V by 0 bases and J by 1 base, and 8 bases separated the two germline ends. Germline values: CDR1 SGDLS, CDR2 YYNGEE. The CDR3 covers 15 residues. The CDR3 bases are TGTGCCAGCAGCGTAGTTGGCAGTTCTGGAAACACCATATATTTT. Encoded protein: CASSVVGSSGNTIYF.

As to this clone: The junction departs from germline at one end; a sequencing error may be responsible. The V call is TRBV5-6, the J call TRBJ2-2; no definite D call. The CDR3 is 14 residues long. Germline values: CDR1 SGHDT, CDR2 YYEEEE. In DNA form, the CDR3 reads TGTGCCAGCAGCCTTACACCGAACGCCGGGGAGCTGTTTTTT. Residues: CASSLTPNAGELFF.

The chain recombines TRBV19 with TRBJ2-7; 11 nucleotides align to TRBD2. With 6 bases clipped from V and 8 bases from J, the junction kept 6 bases outside the gene matches. This CDR3 is built from 13 residues. Germline values: CDR1 LNHDA, CDR2 SQIVND (reference sequence). CDR3 loop: CASRGRLAGQQYF. The DNA for the CDR3 is TGTGCCAGTAGAGGTAGACTAGCGGGACAGCAGTACTTC.

The rearrangement uses TRBV29-1 and TRBJ1-2, with TRBD1 identical over 9 bases. Germline values: CDR1 SQVTM, CDR2 ANQGSEA. Losses at the gene ends were 6 bases for V and 3 bases for J; bases not matched to a gene: 5. The CDR3 runs to 13 residues. In nucleotides, the CDR3 is TGCAGCGTCTGGGACAGGGAAGACTATGGCTACACCTTC. This translates into CSVWDREDYGYTF.

This chain joins TRBV5-8 and TRBJ1-2; D is unclear. V was cut by 0 bases and J by 6 bases, with 9 bases left in between. Germline-derived CDR1 and CDR2 are SGHTS and YDEGEE. The CDR3 length is 13 residues. CDR3 nucleotides: TGTGCCAGCAGCTTGGGGGGATTTAATGGCTACACCTTC. It encodes CASSLGGFNGYTF.

The chain recombines TRBV5-1 with TRBJ2-7; D possibly corresponds to TRBD2 (6 bases). The CDR3 has 13 amino acids. Germline CDR1 and CDR2: SGHRS and YFSETQ. Trimming shortened V by 3 bases and J by 6 bases, and 13 bases separated the two germline ends. In DNA form, the CDR3 reads TGCGCCAGCAGCTCGGGCGGCGGGATCGAGCAGTACTTC. It translates to CASSSGGGIEQYF.

On this clone: One end of the junction varies from germline; a read error may be responsible. This rearrangement joins TRBV28 to TRBJ1-1, with D perhaps TRBD1 (6 bases). The CDR3 has 15 residues. Per the germline V gene, CDR1 is MDHEN and CDR2 is SYDVKM. The CDR3 loop is CANSQDRYMNTEAFF. The CDR3 DNA reads TGTGCCAACAGTCAAGACAGGTACATGAACACTGAAGCTTTCTTT.

The rearrangement joins TRBV27 to TRBJ2-7; no reliable D call. This CDR3 has 14 amino acids. The germline V and J ends were trimmed by 6 bases and 2 bases, with 14 bases remaining between them. The germline CDR1 and CDR2 sequences are MNHEY and SMNVEV (reference sequence). For the CDR3, the DNA is TGTGCCAGCAGGAGGACCCCACCCACCTACGAGCAGTACTTC. It codes for CASRRTPPTYEQYF.

The V gene is TRBV9, the J gene TRBJ2-3, with TRBD2 matching 10 bases. CDR1 is SGDLS and CDR2 is YYNGEE in the germline V gene. Unmatched junction bases numbered 8, after V lost 3 bases and J lost 4 bases. The CDR3 is 16 residues long. The chain's CDR3 is CASSASGRARPDTQYF. DNA for the CDR3: TGTGCCAGCAGCGCCAGCGGGAGGGCCCGCCCAGATACGCAGTATTTT.

The chain is built from TRBV7-9 and TRBJ2-1; 8 bases are shared with TRBD1. The CDR3 consists of 15 residues. Germline V CDR1 and CDR2: SEHNR, FQNEAQ (reference sequence). Unmatched junction bases numbered 8, after V lost 5 bases and J lost 5 bases. CDR3 in amino acids: CASSGRDRKDNEQFF. The CDR3, as DNA: TGTGCCAGCAGCGGCCGGGACAGGAAAGACAATGAGCAGTTCTTC.

The genes are TRBV6-1 and TRBJ2-7; D remains ambiguous. CDR3 size: 10 residues. CDR1 MNHNS and CDR2 SASEGT come from the germline V gene. Between the trimmed V and J ends, which lost 7 bases and 4 bases, there was a span of 5 bases. CDR3 loop: CASKFYEQYF. The CDR3 nucleotides read TGTGCCAGCAAGTTTTACGAGCAGTACTTC.

The J gene is TRBJ2-2, the V gene TRBV7-3; no clear D gene. Germline V lookup: CDR1 SGHTA, CDR2 FQGTGA. This CDR3 comprises 14 residues. The germline V and J ends were trimmed by 5 bases and 7 bases, with 14 bases remaining between them. For the CDR3, the DNA is TGTGCCAGCAGCCCGGTCCGTGGATTCGGGGAGCTGTTTTTT. Encoded protein: CASSPVRGFGELFF.

CDR3 in amino acids: CASSPGQGATFSSQHF. CDR3 sequence (DNA): TGTGCCAGCAGTCCGGGACAGGGTGCCACTTTCTCATCCCAGCATTTT. This sequence joins TRBV28 and TRBJ1-5; the match to TRBD1 covers 9 bases. CDR3 size: 16 residues. V was pared by 5 bases and J by 11 bases, with 16 bases of the junction left unmatched. Germline V gives CDR1 MDHEN, CDR2 SYDVKM. Full variable domain (rest looked up from reference TRBV28 and TRBJ1-5): DVKVTQSSRYLVKRTGEKVFLECVQDMDHENMFWYRQDPGLGLRLIYFSYDVKMKEKGDIPEGYSVSREKKERFSLILESASTNQTSMYLCASSPGQGATFSSQHFGDGTRLSIL.

This clone occurred a few times. The chain joins TRBV27 to TRBJ2-2; maybe TRBD1 (5 bases). The CDR3 length is 14 residues. V was pared by 2 bases and J by 1 base, with 5 bases between. The germline gives CDR1 MNHEY, CDR2 SMNVEV (reference sequence). Written as DNA, the CDR3 is TGTGCCAGCAGTTTAACAGGGAACACCGGGGAGCTGTTTTTT. It specifies CASSLTGNTGELFF.

V gene TRBV4-3 combines with J gene TRBJ2-1; D possibly corresponds to TRBD2 (7 bases). The germline V and J ends were trimmed by 0 bases and 3 bases, with 18 bases remaining between them. This CDR3 is built from 18 residues. CDR1 and CDR2 (germline): LGHNA, YSLEER. The CDR3 coding sequence is TGCGCCAGCAGCCAAGAACGGGGGGCGCCTAAAAACTACAATGAGCAGTTCTTC. It specifies CASSQERGAPKNYNEQFF.

The genes are TRBV9 and TRBJ2-1; 7 bases match TRBD2. Looked up from germline, CDR1 is SGDLS and CDR2 is YYNGEE. The V and J ends lost 0 bases and 8 bases, in that order; junction bases with no gene match: 11. The CDR3 sequence is 16 residues long. The DNA of the CDR3 is TGTGCCAGCAGCGTAGTAAGCGGGAACTCACTTTATGAGCAGTTCTTC. Protein sequence: CASSVVSGNSLYEQFF.

The V and J genes are TRBV7-3 and TRBJ2-1; TRBD2 matches 7 bases. This CDR3 comprises 18 residues. Germline CDR1 and CDR2: SGHTA and FQGTGA. V shed 5 bases and J 9 bases; nucleotides not matched to a gene: 22. CDR3 loop: CASSLQPNLAVEGGEQFF. DNA for the CDR3: TGTGCCAGCAGCCTTCAACCAAATCTAGCGGTCGAGGGCGGTGAGCAGTTCTTC.

The chain couples TRBV28 to TRBJ2-1; TRBD2 might be the D (5 bases). The germline CDR1 and CDR2 sequences are MDHEN and SYDVKM. The ends were cut back, 6 bases at V and 4 bases at J, with 13 bases in the middle. This CDR3 contains 14 residues. The CDR3 here is CASSPVEEYNEQFF. The CDR3 region has the DNA TGTGCCAGCAGCCCCGTGGAGGAATACAATGAGCAGTTCTTC. Variable domain in full (rest from reference TRBV28 and TRBJ2-1): DVKVTQSSRYLVKRTGEKVFLECVQDMDHENMFWYRQDPGLGLRLIYFSYDVKMKEKGDIPEGYSVSREKKERFSLILESASTNQTSMYLCASSPVEEYNEQFFGPGTRLTVL.

The chain links TRBV5-1 to TRBJ2-7; TRBD1 matches at 8 bases. J was trimmed by 6 bases and V by 3 bases; bases with no gene match: 8. The CDR3 covers 14 residues. Germline V gene lookup returns CDR1 SGHRS and CDR2 YFSETQ. CDR3 loop: CASSYRTGTVEQYF. CDR3 sequence (DNA): TGCGCCAGCAGCTATCGGACAGGGACAGTCGAGCAGTACTTC.